A single sample gave rise to the 5 T cell receptor beta chains below, sequenced in a study of blood T cell repertoires in COVID-19. Clones were sequenced by immunoSEQ multiplex PCR, and TCRdb holds only the in-frame ones, with some missing. The sample includes 150,000 or so clones, 80% to 85% seen only once; the top ten take 3% to 4.5%. Sequenced sample: peripheral blood. The receptors shown here come from a woman aged 55-69 years with acute or convalescent COVID-19.

This chain joins TRBV5-1 and TRBJ2-1; the match to TRBD2 covers 7 bases. The CDR3 contains 14 residues. The germline V gene encodes CDR1 SGHRS and CDR2 YFSETQ. Germline trimming cut 8 bases from V and 9 bases from J; bases unmatched to any gene: 14. This CDR3 reads CASNTGGVESEQFF. DNA for the CDR3: TGCGCCAGTAACACGGGAGGCGTGGAGAGTGAGCAGTTCTTC.

This chain links TRBV7-2 with TRBJ2-3, with 8 bases aligning to TRBD1. The CDR3 loop spans 15 amino acids. Germline V gives CDR1 SGHTA, CDR2 FQGNSA. Trimming removed 5 bases from V and 6 bases from J; junction bases left unmatched: 10. CDR3 residues: CASSLDRVRGDTQYF. CDR3 bases: TGTGCCAGCAGCCTGGACAGGGTTCGGGGGGATACGCAGTATTTT.

CDR3: CASSLASTAGKLFF. The CDR3 nucleotides are TGTGCCAGCAGTTTGGCGTCTACCGCGGGAAAACTGTTTTTT. This chain connects TRBV28 to TRBJ1-4, with D uncertain. The V gene's germline CDR1 is MDHEN and CDR2 SYDVKM. The V end was cut by 3 bases, the J end by 10 bases, with 15 bases between. The CDR3 runs 14 residues.

This rearrangement joins TRBV28 to TRBJ1-3; D is unresolved. The germline V gene encodes CDR1 MDHEN and CDR2 SYDVKM. The CDR3 is 15 residues long. Trimming pared 4 bases from V and 1 base from J, leaving 11 bases between. The DNA for the CDR3 is TGTGCCAGCAGTTCCCCGCGGCGTTCTGGAAACACCATATATTTT. Protein sequence: CASSSPRRSGNTIYF.

The chain joins TRBV7-3 to TRBJ2-2, with D possibly being TRBD2 (5 bases). The CDR3 loop spans 17 amino acids. Trimming removed 1 base from V and 0 bases from J, with 12 bases in between. Germline V lookup: CDR1 SGHTA, CDR2 FQGTGA. The DNA of the CDR3 is TGTGCCAGCAGCTTAAGAGCCCAAGCGGCGAACACCGGGGAGCTGTTTTTT. Translating gives CASSLRAQAANTGELFF.